Listed here are 29 T cell receptor beta chains from one sample, sequenced in a study of CD8 T cells in Susac syndrome. Reverse transcription of 0.5 to 1 ug RNA used random hexamers. TCRdb analysed the immunoSEQ multiplex PCR reads with MiXCR anew, one entry per CDR3 protein. The data show some 190,000 distinct CDR3 sequences, with about 95% seen just once and approximately 0.15% held by the top ten. The specimen sequenced was CD4+ T cells from PBMCs. These receptors all stem from a human donor with Susac syndrome.

The genes are TRBV27 and TRBJ1-5; D is uncertain. The CDR3 has 14 residues. Germline V gene sequence: CDR1 MNHEY, CDR2 SMNVEV (reference sequence). The ends were cut back, 5 bases at V and 2 bases at J, with 10 bases in the middle. The CDR3 reads CASSLIPGNQPQHF. For the CDR3, the DNA is TGTGCCAGCAGTCTTATACCCGGCAATCAGCCCCAGCATTTT.

The J gene is TRBJ2-5, the V gene TRBV20-1; D is perhaps TRBD1 (5 bases). The CDR3 is 14 amino acids. V lost 3 bases and J lost 2, with 13 bases in between. Germline loops: CDR1 DFQATT, CDR2 SNEGSKA (reference sequence). DNA of the CDR3: TGCAGTGCTAGTCCTGCAGGGCGTCAAGAGACCCAGTACTTC. Its protein product is CSASPAGRQETQYF.

The V call is TRBV3-1, the J call TRBJ1-1; D unclear. From germline, CDR1 is LGHDT and CDR2 YNNKEL (reference sequence). The CDR3 runs 16 residues. The V gene lost 0 bases and the J gene lost 4 bases, with 15 bases spanning the gap. CDR3 sequence (DNA): TGTGCCAGCAGCCAAGAAGTCAGGTTGTTGGGCACTGAAGCTTTCTTT. It codes for CASSQEVRLLGTEAFF. The full variable domain, its missing parts supplied by reference TRBV3-1 and TRBJ1-1, is DTAVSQTPKYLVTQMGNDKSIKCEQNLGHDTMYWYKQDSKKFLKIMFSYNNKELIINETVPNRFSPKSPDKAHLNLHINSLELGDSAVYFCASSQEVRLLGTEAFFGQGTRLTVV.

The J gene is TRBJ2-1, the V gene TRBV3-1; the D is unclear. V lost 4 bases, J lost 7 bases, and 17 bases lay in between. Germline V gene data show CDR1 as LGHDT and CDR2 as YNNKEL (reference sequence). The CDR3 sequence is 15 residues long. For the CDR3, the DNA is TGTGCCAGCAGCCCATGGCGGCCCCTAGTTAATGAGCAGTTCTTC. Amino acids: CASSPWRPLVNEQFF.

The chain joins TRBV20-1 to TRBJ1-4; 8 bases are shared with TRBD1. J lost 5 bases, V lost 5 bases, and 7 bases had no gene match. This CDR3 has 14 residues. The germline V gene has CDR1 DFQATT and CDR2 SNEGSKA (reference sequence). The chain's CDR3 is CSARAGQGNEKLFF. CDR3 in DNA: TGCAGTGCTCGGGCAGGACAGGGAAATGAAAAACTGTTTTTT.

This clonotype is a singleton in its sample. The rearrangement links TRBV18 to TRBJ1-6, with 7 bases that match TRBD1. The CDR3 totals 16 residues. V shed 3 bases, J shed 8 bases, and the junction held 10 bases outside the gene matches. The germline V gene has CDR1 KGHSH and CDR2 LQKENI. The chain's CDR3 is CASSPRKVGGDSPLHF. CDR3 bases: TGTGCCAGCTCACCCAGGAAAGTAGGGGGCGATTCACCCCTCCACTTT.

This clonotype appeared a few times. V gene TRBV9 combines with J gene TRBJ1-6; TRBD1 aligns across 7 bases. Per the germline V gene, CDR1 is SGDLS and CDR2 is YYNGEE. Trimming at V came to 3 bases and at J to 6 bases, leaving 6 bases not matched to a gene. CDR3 size: 15 residues. CDR3 loop: CASSATGTVNSPLHF. In DNA, the CDR3 is TGTGCCAGCAGCGCCACCGGGACAGTTAATTCACCCCTCCACTTT.

The V call is TRBV7-2, the J call TRBJ2-7; 9 bases fit TRBD1. This CDR3 spans 15 amino acids. Germline CDR1 SGHTA, CDR2 FQGNSA. With V trimmed by 5 bases and J by 3 bases, 8 bases remained unmatched. The CDR3 is CASSAPGQGFYEQYF. The CDR3 bases are TGTGCCAGCAGCGCCCCGGGACAGGGATTCTACGAGCAGTACTTC. Looking up the rest from reference TRBV7-2 and TRBJ2-7 gives the full variable domain: GAGVSQSPSNKVTEKGKDVELRCDPISGHTALYWYRQSLGQGLEFLIYFQGNSAPDKSGLPSDRFSAERTGGSVSTLTIQRTQQEDSAVYLCASSAPGQGFYEQYFGPGTRLTVT.

V and J are TRBV7-2 and TRBJ2-1; TRBD1 agrees at 7 bases. V lost 1 base, J lost 2 bases, and 2 bases stayed unmatched. Per the germline V gene, CDR1 is SGHTA and CDR2 is FQGNSA. This CDR3 region has 15 residues. CDR3 sequence (DNA): TGTGCCAGCAGCTTAGAGGGACAGACCTACAATGAGCAGTTCTTC. Translated, it gives CASSLEGQTYNEQFF. Full variable domain (rest looked up from reference TRBV7-2 and TRBJ2-1): GAGVSQSPSNKVTEKGKDVELRCDPISGHTALYWYRQSLGQGLEFLIYFQGNSAPDKSGLPSDRFSAERTGGSVSTLTIQRTQQEDSAVYLCASSLEGQTYNEQFFGPGTRLTVL.

The chain joins TRBV6-5 to TRBJ1-2; TRBD1 is a possible D gene (6 bases). The CDR3 length is 14 residues. Germline V gene lookup returns CDR1 MNHEY and CDR2 SVGAGI. V dropped 10 bases and J dropped 8 bases, with 23 bases sitting between them. The CDR3 here is CATRQAGDLSGYTF. The CDR3 region has the DNA TGTGCCACCCGACAGGCCGGGGATTTGTCCGGCTACACCTTC.

The chain joins TRBV20-1 to TRBJ2-1; possibly TRBD1 for D (5 bases). V was cut by 6 bases and J by 2 bases, with 14 bases left in between. CDR1 and CDR2 from the germline V gene are DFQATT and SNEGSKA (reference sequence). The CDR3 loop spans 14 amino acids. The CDR3: CSAQRQPPYNEQFF. As DNA, the CDR3 is TGCAGTGCCCAAAGACAGCCTCCCTACAATGAGCAGTTCTTC.

The rearrangement uses TRBV30 and TRBJ2-2, with TRBD2 matching over 8 bases. Trimming cost V 0 bases and J 6 bases; bases outside gene matches: 3. The CDR3 loop spans 14 amino acids. The V gene's germline CDR1 is GTSNPN and CDR2 SVGIG (reference sequence). Here the CDR3 reads CAWSVLGGAGELFF. CDR3 DNA sequence: TGTGCCTGGAGTGTACTCGGGGGGGCCGGGGAGCTGTTTTTT. Combining the CDR3 with reference TRBV30 and TRBJ2-2 gives the whole variable domain SQTIHQWPATLVQPVGSPLSLECTVEGTSNPNLYWYRQAAGRGLQLLFYSVGIGQISSEVPQNLSASRPQDRQFILSSKKLLLSDSGFYLCAWSVLGGAGELFFGEGSRLTVL.

The chain couples TRBV12-3 or TRBV12-4 to TRBJ1-1, with 7 bases aligning to TRBD1. V gave up 5 bases and J gave up 0 bases; unmatched junction bases: 6. This CDR3 region has 15 residues. The CDR3 DNA sequence: TGTGCCAGCAGTCCCGATACAGGGGTGAACACTGAAGCTTTCTTT. Encoded protein: CASSPDTGVNTEAFF.

The chain has TRBV6-5 and TRBJ2-1; D ambiguous. This CDR3 has 16 residues. V was trimmed by 0 bases and J by 4 bases, leaving 13 bases between them. CDR1 and CDR2 from the germline V gene are MNHEY and SVGAGI. Written as DNA, the CDR3 is TGTGCCAGCAGTTACTCGGAGTTGTCGACTTACAATGAGCAGTTCTTC. Translating it yields CASSYSELSTYNEQFF.

The chain combines TRBV9 with TRBJ2-5; 10 nucleotides line up with TRBD1. CDR3 length: 15 residues. Unmatched junction bases numbered 4, after V lost 4 bases and J lost 1 base. The germline V gene has CDR1 SGDLS and CDR2 YYNGEE. The CDR3 is CASSKRTGGQETQYF. The CDR3 DNA reads as TGTGCCAGCAGCAAACGGACAGGGGGCCAAGAGACCCAGTACTTC. Based on the CDR3 plus reference TRBV9 and TRBJ2-5, the full variable domain is DSGVTQTPKHLITATGQRVTLRCSPRSGDLSVYWYQQSLDQGLQFLIQYYNGEERAKGNILERFSAQQFPDLHSELNLSSLELGDSALYFCASSKRTGGQETQYFGPGTRLLVL.

The chain employs TRBV6-1 and TRBJ1-5; unclear D gene. V was pared by 5 bases and J by 7 bases, with 21 bases between. The CDR3 length is 16 residues. Germline V gene sequence: CDR1 MNHNS, CDR2 SASEGT. Here the CDR3 reads CASSSLTSGTHQPQHF. CDR3 DNA: TGTGCCAGCAGTAGTCTAACTTCGGGAACACACCAGCCCCAGCATTTT.

The rearrangement joins TRBV2 to TRBJ2-3, with 11 bases fitting TRBD1. The CDR3 length is 15 residues. Germline V gene lookup returns CDR1 SNHLY and CDR2 FYNNEI. Trimming removed 5 bases from V and 5 bases from J; junction bases left unmatched: 6. Here the CDR3 DNA reads TGTGCCAGCAGTCCCCGGGACAGGGGGAGAGATACGCAGTATTTT. Amino acid sequence: CASSPRDRGRDTQYF. Using reference TRBV2 and TRBJ2-3 for the parts outside the CDR3, the full variable domain is EPEVTQTPSHQVTQMGQEVILRCVPISNHLYFYWYRQILGQKVEFLVSFYNNEISEKSEIFDDQFSVERPDGSNFTLKIRSTKLEDSAMYFCASSPRDRGRDTQYFGPGTRLTVL.

The chain uses TRBV7-2 and TRBJ1-2; tentatively, D is TRBD1 (6 bases). Looked up from germline, CDR1 is SGHTA and CDR2 is FQGNSA. This CDR3 comprises 12 residues. Trimming took 4 bases from V and 5 from J, leaving 8 bases between them. The CDR3 coding sequence is TGTGCCAGCAGCTACAGGGAGTATGGCTACACCTTC. Translating it yields CASSYREYGYTF.

Written as DNA, the CDR3 is TGCGCCAGCGCCCGACAGGGGAGCTACGAGCAGTACTTC. It translates to CASARQGSYEQYF. The rearrangement joins TRBV4-1 to TRBJ2-7; 8 bases agree with TRBD1. The CDR3 covers 13 residues. V shed 8 bases and J 3 bases; nucleotides not matched to a gene: 6. Germline values: CDR1 MGHRA, CDR2 YSYEKL.

The chain carries TRBV5-4 and TRBJ2-5, with 9 nucleotides matching TRBD2. The CDR3 covers 14 residues. CDR1 and CDR2 from the germline V gene are SGHNT and YYREEE (reference sequence). V lost 5 bases and J lost 4; bases outside the gene matches: 6. The CDR3 DNA sequence: TGTGCCAGCAGTGGGACTAGCCCCAGAGAGACCCAGTACTTC. Translated: CASSGTSPRETQYF.

This chain uses TRBV5-6 with TRBJ1-4, with TRBD1 matching over 9 bases. V shed 5 bases and J 3 bases; nucleotides not matched to a gene: 5. There are 15 residues in the CDR3. CDR1 is SGHDT and CDR2 is YYEEEE in the germline V gene. CDR3 residues: CASSLRTGANEKLFF. The DNA for the CDR3 is TGTGCCAGCAGTCTAAGGACAGGGGCTAATGAAAAACTGTTTTTT.

This clonotype has only a few counts. This sequence joins TRBV5-8 and TRBJ1-6; D remains unclear. CDR1 is SGHTS and CDR2 is YDEGEE in the germline V gene. V was shortened by 0 bases and J by 7 bases, with 8 bases between the two germline ends. The CDR3 consists of 14 residues. In DNA, the CDR3 is TGTGCCAGCAGCTTGGGACGGGAGAATTCACCCCTCCACTTT. It encodes CASSLGRENSPLHF.

This clonotype was observed once. The CDR3 nucleotides read TGTGCCATCACGAGGACAGGGTACGACACTGAAGCTTTCTTT. Protein: CAITRTGYDTEAFF. The chain employs TRBV10-3 and TRBJ1-1, with TRBD1 matching over 8 bases. CDR1 is ENHRY, CDR2 SYGVKD, per germline. J was trimmed by 3 bases and V by 7 bases; bases with no gene match: 7. The CDR3 is 14 residues long.

This chain links TRBV6-2 or TRBV6-3 with TRBJ1-1, with 8 bases that match TRBD1. CDR1 MNHEY and CDR2 SVGEGT come from the germline V gene. The CDR3 runs 15 residues. The trim removed 7 bases at V and 6 bases at J, leaving 13 bases unmatched. DNA for the CDR3: TGTGCCAGCACTAAGGGTGGGGACAGGTCCCCTGAAGCTTTCTTT. Translation: CASTKGGDRSPEAFF.

J is TRBJ2-5 and V is TRBV7-2; a weak D match, TRBD1 (6 bases). Germline CDR1 and CDR2: SGHTA and FQGNSA. V was clipped by 2 bases and J by 0 bases, with 10 bases between them. The CDR3 extends over 15 amino acids. The CDR3 here is CASSLQGHYQETQYF. CDR3 DNA sequence: TGTGCCAGCAGCTTACAGGGGCACTACCAAGAGACCCAGTACTTC.

This rearrangement joins TRBV6-6 to TRBJ1-2; D unclear. V lost 3 bases and J lost 4, with 15 bases in between. CDR3 length: 15 amino acids. Germline lookup yields CDR1 MNHNY and CDR2 SVGAGI (reference sequence). CDR3 DNA: TGTGCCAGCAGTTATGAGAACAGACAATTCTATGGCTACACCTTC. Translated: CASSYENRQFYGYTF.

This chain connects TRBV19 to TRBJ2-2; a possible D gene is TRBD2 (5 bases). Trimming shortened V by 4 bases and J by 7 bases, and 16 bases separated the two germline ends. Germline V gene lookup returns CDR1 LNHDA and CDR2 SQIVND (reference sequence). The CDR3 covers 15 residues. This CDR3 is CASSTDFRGSGELFF. The DNA for the CDR3 is TGTGCCAGTAGTACGGACTTCAGAGGCAGCGGGGAGCTGTTTTTT.

DNA of the CDR3: TGTGCCATCAAAAAAGAGGGTGAGCAGTTCTTC. Amino acid sequence: CAIKKEGEQFF. The chain is built from TRBV10-3 and TRBJ2-1, with D perhaps matching TRBD2 (5 bases). CDR3 length: 11 amino acids. The germline gives CDR1 ENHRY, CDR2 SYGVKD. Trimming removed 7 bases at V and 9 bases at J, with 10 bases between.

This chain joins TRBV5-1 and TRBJ1-5, with unresolved D. Germline CDR1 reads SGHRS; CDR2 reads YFSETQ. The CDR3 is 13 amino acids. V shed 6 bases and J shed 5 bases, with 12 bases lying between them. CDR3 residues: CASTAEVYQPQHF. CDR3 coding DNA: TGCGCCAGCACGGCGGAAGTTTATCAGCCCCAGCATTTT.